This T cell receptor beta chain was recorded in a study of blood T cell repertoires in COVID-19. This CDR3 has 15 amino acids. V shed 3 bases, J shed 5 bases, and the junction held 6 bases outside the gene matches. Germline CDR1 SGHTA, CDR2 FQGNSA. The assay was immunoSEQ multiplex PCR, and TCRdb's table has in-frame clones only and misses some. The sample records about 260,000 clones, about 85% being singletons. This TCR was sampled from a man in his 60s with acute or convalescent COVID-19. Material for sequencing was peripheral blood. The rearrangement uses TRBV7-2 and TRBJ2-7; 11 nucleotides agree with TRBD2. Here the CDR3 reads CASSFTSGGGHEQYF. CDR3 DNA: TGTGCCAGCAGCTTCACTAGCGGGGGTGGCCACGAGCAGTACTTC.